This T cell receptor (beta chain) was captured in a study of T-cell reconstitution after alpha-beta-depleted transplantation in children. Molecular barcoding with unique molecular identifiers was used for the TCRbeta library. TCRdb re-called the PCR reads through MiXCR, storing one row per CDR3 protein. This table has 500,000 to 650,000 distinct CDR3 sequences, approximately 10% appearing once. Points from the study as a whole: Expanded clones from the graft, numbering several hundred, reportedly supplied alpha-beta T cells about two months after transplant.

CDR1 SGHTA and CDR2 FQGNSA come from the germline V gene. The CDR3 is 14 residues long. V was clipped by 1 base and J by 3 bases, with 4 bases between them. With respect to this clonotype: Its antigen is not identified.

The TCR was taken from a female patient aged 2-9 years who had a stem cell transplant for aplastic anemia, so the T cells may come from the graft donor. The chain employs TRBV7-2 and TRBJ2-6; no reliable D call. The sample consisted of PBMCs, mostly from graft donor cells, taken 180 days after TCRalphabeta/CD19-depleted stem cell transplant. The CDR3 here is CASSLDGGANVLTF. The CDR3 nucleotides are TGTGCCAGCAGCTTAGATGGTGGGGCCAACGTCCTGACTTTC.